Presented here are 19 T cell receptor beta chains from one specimen sequenced in a study of chemoradiotherapy in HPV16-positive cancers. Only in-frame clones appear in the TCRdb table, and some are missing; sequencing was by immunoSEQ multiplex PCR. The sample has about 32,000 clones, 88% seen once; the top ten hold roughly 4.9%. Specimen: blood, collected from a patient who underwent chemoradiotherapy. Every receptor here comes from a human donor with HPV-associated anogenital cancer.

The chain is built from TRBV27 and TRBJ2-6; no firm D call. Trimming cost V 3 bases and J 0 bases, with 0 bases left between them. CDR1 and CDR2 (germline): MNHEY, SMNVEV (reference sequence). The CDR3 runs to 13 residues. CDR3 DNA: TGTGCCAGCAGTTTCTCTGGGGCCAACGTCCTGACTTTC. It specifies CASSFSGANVLTF.

V gene TRBV18 combines with J gene TRBJ2-1; TRBD2 agrees at 12 bases. Germline V gene sequence: CDR1 KGHSH, CDR2 LQKENI. The junction had 3 bases not matched to a gene; V was cut back by 3 bases and J by 9 bases. This CDR3 spans 14 amino acids. CDR3 in amino acids: CASSPGTSGREQFF. CDR3 nucleotide sequence: TGTGCCAGCTCACCTGGGACTAGCGGGCGTGAGCAGTTCTTC. The entire variable domain, with the rest obtained from reference TRBV18 and TRBJ2-1, is as follows: NAGVMQNPRHLVRRRGQEARLRCSPMKGHSHVYWYRQLPEEGLKFMVYLQKENIIDESGMPKERFSAEFPKEGPSILRIQQVVRGDSAAYFCASSPGTSGREQFFGPGTRLTVL.

This clone was counted a few times. V usage is TRBV19 and J usage is TRBJ1-2; no definite D call. CDR1 is LNHDA, CDR2 SQIVND, per germline (reference sequence). The V end was cut by 5 bases, the J end by 0 bases, with 10 bases between. This CDR3 has 14 amino acids. Written as DNA, the CDR3 is TGTGCCAGTAGTGGGCAGCCAACTAACTATGGCTACACCTTC. Amino acid sequence: CASSGQPTNYGYTF.

The CDR3: CASSLEELAFF. Written as DNA, the CDR3 is TGTGCCAGCAGCTTAGAGGAGTTGGCTTTCTTT. V usage is TRBV11-2 and J usage is TRBJ1-1; D gene uncertain. The CDR3 covers 11 residues. V was clipped by 0 bases and J by 11 bases, with 7 bases between them. CDR1 is SGHAT and CDR2 is FQNNGV in the germline V gene.

In its sample, this clone is medium-sized. The rearrangement links TRBV10-1 to TRBJ2-7; D is undetermined. Trimming took off 0 bases at V and 7 bases at J, with 16 bases between the two ends. The CDR3 has 15 residues. Germline CDR1 reads WNHNN; CDR2 reads SYGVQD (reference sequence). CDR3 sequence: CASSESLSPYGEQYF. DNA of the CDR3: TGCGCCAGCAGTGAGTCGCTCTCACCCTATGGGGAGCAGTACTTC.

The genes are TRBV9 and TRBJ1-6; the D gene is possibly TRBD1 (6 bases). Per germline, CDR1 SGDLS and CDR2 YYNGEE. The CDR3 runs 14 residues. Trimming removed 5 bases at V and 6 bases at J, with 12 bases between. CDR3 loop: CASSMAGANSPLHF. DNA for the CDR3: TGTGCCAGCAGTATGGCAGGGGCTAATTCACCCCTCCACTTT.

V usage is TRBV11-2 and J usage is TRBJ2-7; D gene ambiguous. The V end lost 1 base, the J end lost 2 bases, and 9 bases lay between the germline ends. Germline CDR1 is SGHAT and CDR2 is FQNNGV. The CDR3 runs to 14 residues. The CDR3 loop reads CASSLGRNTYEQYF. The CDR3 DNA follows: TGTGCCAGCAGCTTAGGTAGAAACACCTACGAGCAGTACTTC.

The chain is built from TRBV2 and TRBJ2-7, with TRBD1 matching over 9 bases. Trimming at V came to 6 bases and at J to 4 bases, leaving 4 bases not matched to a gene. Germline V gives CDR1 SNHLY, CDR2 FYNNEI. This CDR3 has 13 amino acids. The CDR3, as DNA: TGTGCCAGCAGGGGGACAGGGTATTACGAGCAGTACTTC. Its protein is CASRGTGYYEQYF.

This sequence joins TRBV9 and TRBJ2-3, with unresolved D. The CDR3 covers 14 residues. CDR1 is SGDLS, CDR2 YYNGEE, per germline. V was shortened by 0 bases and J by 5 bases, with 10 bases between the two germline ends. The CDR3 is CASSVGLLGDTQYF. CDR3 nucleotide sequence: TGTGCCAGCAGCGTAGGTCTTTTGGGAGATACGCAGTATTTT.

The gene calls are TRBV9 and TRBJ1-2, with D uncertain. Germline CDR1 SGDLS, CDR2 YYNGEE. The CDR3 runs 15 residues. Trimming took off 0 bases at V and 2 bases at J, with 11 bases between the two ends. The CDR3 coding sequence is TGTGCCAGCAGCGTAGGCGGGGATTCGAACTATGGCTACACCTTC. Translating gives CASSVGGDSNYGYTF. The full variable domain, completed using reference TRBV9 and TRBJ1-2, is DSGVTQTPKHLITATGQRVTLRCSPRSGDLSVYWYQQSLDQGLQFLIQYYNGEERAKGNILERFSAQQFPDLHSELNLSSLELGDSALYFCASSVGGDSNYGYTFGSGTRLTVV.

The rearrangement links TRBV14 to TRBJ2-1; possible D gene TRBD1, 5 bases. The CDR3 is made up of 16 amino acids. Trimming took off 6 bases at V and 13 bases at J, with 28 bases between the two ends. Germline V lookup: CDR1 SGHDN, CDR2 FVKESK. CDR3 sequence (DNA): TGTGCCAGCAGTCCATATGGAGCAGGGCTGGGCCACAAACAGTTCTTC. Residues: CASSPYGAGLGHKQFF.

V is TRBV5-5 and J is TRBJ1-2; weak D call: TRBD1 (5 bases). The CDR3 extends over 14 amino acids. In germline, CDR1 is SGHKS, CDR2 YYEKEE (reference sequence). V was shortened by 4 bases and J by 7 bases, with 17 bases between the two germline ends. The CDR3 loop is CASSVPGALGGYTF. DNA of the CDR3: TGTGCCAGCAGCGTTCCCGGGGCCTTAGGTGGCTACACCTTC.

This sequence joins TRBV2 and TRBJ2-7; 7 bases agree with TRBD2. This CDR3 contains 12 residues. Germline-derived CDR1 and CDR2 are SNHLY and FYNNEI. With V trimmed by 7 bases and J by 6 bases, 6 bases remained unmatched. This CDR3 is CASTPGGGEQYF. CDR3 DNA sequence: TGTGCCAGCACCCCGGGAGGCGGCGAGCAGTACTTC.

The chain uses TRBV6-4 and TRBJ2-1, with 8 bases identical to TRBD1. V lost 0 bases, J lost 5 bases, and 6 bases stayed unmatched. This CDR3 has 16 amino acids. Germline loops: CDR1 MRHNA, CDR2 SNTAGT. The CDR3 coding sequence is TGTGCCAGCAGTGACTCGGGGACAGGCGGGCACAATGAGCAGTTCTTC. Translating gives CASSDSGTGGHNEQFF.

The chain couples TRBV7-6 to TRBJ2-2; 7 bases are a match to TRBD1. Germline assignment: CDR1 SGHVS and CDR2 FNYEAQ. The CDR3 consists of 16 residues. Germline trimming cut 5 bases from V and 1 base from J; bases unmatched to any gene: 7. The CDR3 here is CASSANRGGNTGELFF. CDR3 nucleotides: TGTGCCAGCAGCGCAAACAGGGGTGGGAACACCGGGGAGCTGTTTTTT.

This chain uses TRBV6-6 with TRBJ2-5; 10 positions match TRBD1. Near its end, the DNA agrees better with TRBJ2-7, so the J call may be wrong. Germline V gene lookup returns CDR1 MNHNY and CDR2 SVGAGI (reference sequence). This CDR3 is 14 amino acids long. The CDR3: CASSPRQGADEQYF. Here the CDR3 DNA reads TGTGCCAGCAGCCCTAGACAGGGGGCGGACGAGCAGTACTTC.

The genes are TRBV5-4 and TRBJ1-4; 7 positions match TRBD1. CDR1 SGHNT and CDR2 YYREEE come from the germline V gene (reference sequence). After removal of 2 bases from V and 8 bases from J, the junction contained 3 bases not matched to a gene. The CDR3 is made up of 13 amino acids. For the CDR3, the DNA is TGTGCCAGCAGCTTTTGGGACAGCGAAAAACTGTTTTTT. Translation: CASSFWDSEKLFF.

The chain has TRBV7-9 and TRBJ2-7, with D perhaps TRBD1 or TRBD2 (5 bases each). This CDR3 contains 14 residues. Germline-derived CDR1 and CDR2 are SEHNR and FQNEAQ (reference sequence). V was clipped by 4 bases and J by 2 bases, with 12 bases between them. The CDR3 DNA is TGTGCCAGCAGCTCGCGGGTGGGGCCCTACGAGCAGTACTTC. Amino acid sequence: CASSSRVGPYEQYF.

The V gene is TRBV19, the J gene TRBJ1-2; 9 bases fit TRBD1. After removal of 4 bases from V and 5 bases from J, the junction contained 8 bases not matched to a gene. Germline lookup yields CDR1 LNHDA and CDR2 SQIVND (reference sequence). The CDR3 has 15 amino acids. CDR3 nucleotides: TGTGCCAGTAGTAATAACAGGGGGACAGGGTATGGCTACACCTTC. Translated, it gives CASSNNRGTGYGYTF.